The next 18 T cell receptor beta chains were all read from a single sample in a study of blood T cells in healthy people across ages. Primed by a sample-barcoded 5' primer and a J-beta primer mix, a second PCR proceeded for 7 to 11 cycles. TCRdb reprocessed the 5' RACE reads with MiXCR, giving one entry per CDR3 protein. The table has about 600,000 distinct CDR3 sequences, roughly 43% seen once. The sample comprised blood. Source of these receptors: a man aged 80 or over in good health.

The chain recombines TRBV4-3 with TRBJ2-3, with D unclear. The CDR3 consists of 15 residues. The V gene lost 3 bases and the J gene lost 1 base, with 11 bases spanning the gap. CDR1 and CDR2 (germline): LGHNA, YSLEER. CDR3 loop: CASSQAAWGTDTQYF. In DNA form, the CDR3 reads TGCGCCAGCAGCCAGGCGGCGTGGGGCACAGATACGCAGTATTTT.

The rearrangement links TRBV20-1 to TRBJ2-7; D uncertain. In germline, CDR1 is DFQATT, CDR2 SNEGSKA (reference sequence). CDR3 length: 13 residues. V was cut by 4 bases and J by 2 bases, with 12 bases left in between. The CDR3 region has the DNA TGCAGTGCTATATATGCAGGACCCTACGAGCAGTACTTC. Amino acids: CSAIYAGPYEQYF.

V usage is TRBV7-2 and J usage is TRBJ2-1; D uncertain. The CDR3 length is 15 residues. CDR1 is SGHTA, CDR2 FQGNSA, per germline. Trimming stripped 1 base from V and 2 bases from J, with 9 bases between. The CDR3 sequence is CASSLEPGTYNEQFF. The DNA for the CDR3 is TGTGCCAGCAGCTTAGAGCCAGGTACCTACAATGAGCAGTTCTTC.

This chain uses TRBV5-1 with TRBJ2-7; no clear D gene. There are 13 residues in the CDR3. V shed 3 bases and J shed 3 bases, with 10 bases lying between them. The V gene's germline CDR1 is SGHRS and CDR2 YFSETQ. Here the CDR3 DNA reads TGCGCCAGCAGCTCCGATAGCCACTACGAGCAGTACTTC. Protein product: CASSSDSHYEQYF.

The V and J genes are TRBV20-1 and TRBJ2-1; D ambiguous. Germline CDR1 is DFQATT and CDR2 is SNEGSKA (reference sequence). The V and J ends lost 1 base and 9 bases respectively, with 7 bases between them. This CDR3 region has 11 residues. The CDR3 spells CSARVHPEQFF. CDR3 in DNA: TGCAGTGCTAGAGTCCACCCTGAGCAGTTCTTC.

This clonotype came up a few times. The genes are TRBV5-6 and TRBJ2-7, with unresolved D. The DNA end lines up better with TRBJ2-5; the J call may be wrong. CDR3 length equals 12 residues. Germline V CDR1 and CDR2: SGHDT, YYEEEE. The CDR3 DNA follows: TGTGCCAGCAGCAACAGCCGGGAGACCCAGTACTTC. Residues: CASSNSRETQYF.

The rearrangement joins TRBV10-3 to TRBJ2-3, with TRBD2 identical over 12 bases. CDR3 length: 18 residues. Germline trimming cut 1 base from V and 4 bases from J; bases unmatched to any gene: 9. The V gene's germline CDR1 is ENHRY and CDR2 SYGVKD. The CDR3: CAISEFSGLAGMSDTQYF. The CDR3 nucleotides are TGTGCCATCAGTGAGTTCTCAGGACTAGCGGGGATGTCAGATACGCAGTATTTT.

This chain joins TRBV6-5 and TRBJ1-2; weak D call: TRBD1 (6 bases). The CDR3 consists of 15 residues. V gave up 8 bases and J gave up 1 base, with 17 bases separating them. CDR1 and CDR2 from the germline V gene are MNHEY and SVGAGI. CDR3 amino acids: CASSAGGGDNYGYTF. CDR3 nucleotide sequence: TGTGCCAGCTCCGCAGGAGGGGGTGATAACTATGGCTACACCTTC.

CDR3 loop: CASSHSSGNYTDTQYF. In nucleotides, the CDR3 is TGTGCCAGCAGCCACTCCAGCGGGAACTACACAGATACGCAGTATTTT. The V and J genes are TRBV6-2 or TRBV6-3 and TRBJ2-3; 7 bases are a match to TRBD2. The CDR3 totals 16 residues. V was pared by 6 bases and J by 2 bases, with 11 bases of the junction left unmatched. Per the germline V gene, CDR1 is MNHEY and CDR2 is SVGEGT.

The rearrangement uses TRBV20-1 and TRBJ2-2; D unresolved. The germline V gene encodes CDR1 DFQATT and CDR2 SNEGSKA (reference sequence). The CDR3 runs 11 residues. V shed 8 bases and J shed 7 bases, with 11 bases lying between them. The CDR3 sequence is CSRRVGGELFF. CDR3 nucleotides: TGCAGTCGTAGAGTGGGCGGGGAGCTGTTTTTT.

CDR3 residues: CASTLAGLAENNEQFF. For the CDR3, the DNA is TGTGCCAGCACCCTGGCTGGGCTAGCGGAGAACAATGAGCAGTTCTTC. The rearrangement links TRBV28 to TRBJ2-1, with TRBD2 matching over 7 bases. The trim removed 7 bases at V and 5 bases at J, leaving 14 bases unmatched. The CDR3 runs 16 residues. CDR1 is MDHEN, CDR2 SYDVKM, per germline.

A remark on this clonotype: A much larger clone differs from this one at a single base, so this may be a read error. The chain combines TRBV6-5 with TRBJ2-1, with D tentatively TRBD1 or TRBD2 (6 bases each). The CDR3 contains 15 residues. Germline values: CDR1 MNHEY, CDR2 SVGAGI. CDR3 nucleotides: TGTGCCGGCAGTCCCCCCGGGGGCAAGTACAATGAGCAGTTCTTC. Protein sequence: CAGSPPGGKYNEQFF.

The chain links TRBV4-3 to TRBJ2-7; possible D gene TRBD2, 5 bases. This CDR3 spans 15 amino acids. Trimming removed 4 bases at V and 2 bases at J, with 15 bases between. CDR1 and CDR2 from the germline V gene are LGHNA and YSLEER. The CDR3 protein is CASSPGADYPYEQYF. CDR3 bases: TGCGCCAGCAGCCCGGGCGCTGACTACCCCTACGAGCAGTACTTC.

V and J are TRBV5-1 and TRBJ1-5; 7 nucleotides align to TRBD1. The CDR3 runs 13 residues. Unmatched junction bases numbered 4, after V lost 4 bases and J lost 6 bases. In germline, CDR1 is SGHRS, CDR2 YFSETQ. CDR3 sequence (DNA): TGCGCCAGCAGCCCTACAGGGGTTCAGCCCCAGCATTTT. It specifies CASSPTGVQPQHF. Together with reference TRBV5-1 and TRBJ1-5, the CDR3 gives the full variable domain: KAGVTQTPRYLIKTRGQQVTLSCSPISGHRSVSWYQQTPGQGLQFLFEYFSETQRNKGNFPGRFSGRQFSNSRSEMNVSTLELGDSALYLCASSPTGVQPQHFGDGTRLSIL.

The V gene is TRBV7-6, the J gene TRBJ1-5, with D hard to call. Germline V gene sequence: CDR1 SGHVS, CDR2 FNYEAQ. V was pared by 8 bases and J by 4 bases, with 12 bases between. The CDR3 consists of 13 residues. The CDR3 loop reads CASAADRNQPQHF. DNA for the CDR3: TGTGCCAGCGCTGCGGATAGGAATCAGCCCCAGCATTTT.

The rearrangement links TRBV7-2 to TRBJ2-1; 7 bases are shared with TRBD2. Germline V gives CDR1 SGHTA, CDR2 FQGNSA. V shed 6 bases and J 5 bases; nucleotides not matched to a gene: 7. The CDR3 length is 14 residues. The CDR3: CASSPGGSHNEQFF. The CDR3 region has the DNA TGTGCCAGCAGTCCGGGCGGGAGCCACAATGAGCAGTTCTTC.

This clonotype was observed a handful of times. The V call is TRBV20-1, the J call TRBJ2-3; D call uncertain. Germline CDR1 reads DFQATT; CDR2 reads SNEGSKA (reference sequence). There are 14 residues in the CDR3. Trimming left V 5 bases short and J 0 bases short, with 12 bases between. CDR3 sequence: CSAGLGASTDTQYF. Written as DNA, the CDR3 is TGCAGTGCTGGTTTGGGTGCTAGCACAGATACGCAGTATTTT.

This clonotype was counted only a few times. This rearrangement joins TRBV7-9 to TRBJ2-2; D unclear. This CDR3 is built from 12 residues. V lost 5 bases and J 5 bases, leaving 6 bases between the germline ends. Germline V gene data show CDR1 as SEHNR and CDR2 as FQNEAQ (reference sequence). In nucleotides, the CDR3 is TGTGCCAGCAGCCCTGGGACCGGGGAGCTGTTTTTT. Its translation is CASSPGTGELFF.